What follows are 3 T cell receptor beta chains derived from one specimen sequenced in a study of early T cells in non-severe SARS-CoV-2 infection. TCRdb called the 5' RACE reads again in MiXCR, with one record for every CDR3 protein. The sample has tens of thousands of distinct CDR3 sequences; around 13% are singletons. Material: whole blood. These receptors were obtained from an adult who was a healthcare worker with PCR-confirmed SARS-CoV-2 infection or an uninfected control (not recorded which).

This clonotype was counted at least ten times. This chain connects TRBV7-9 to TRBJ2-7; no reliable D call. The CDR3 sequence is 12 residues long. V lost 4 bases and J lost 0, with 4 bases in between. Germline CDR1 SEHNR, CDR2 FQNEAQ (reference sequence). The CDR3 coding sequence is TGTGCCAGCAGCTCGCTCTCCTACGAGCAGTACTTC. Translation: CASSSLSYEQYF.

This clonotype was counted at least ten times. The chain carries TRBV7-8 and TRBJ2-7, with 7 bases identical to TRBD1. Germline values: CDR1 SGHVS, CDR2 FQNEAQ. The CDR3 covers 14 residues. Trimming cost V 5 bases and J 2 bases; bases outside gene matches: 6. In DNA form, the CDR3 reads TGTGCCAGCAGCCCCACTGGACAGGCCTACGAGCAGTACTTC. Translating it yields CASSPTGQAYEQYF. The variable domain in full, completed from reference TRBV7-8 and TRBJ2-7, reads GAGVSQSPRYKVAKRGQDVALRCDPISGHVSLFWYQQALGQGPEFLTYFQNEAQLDKSGLPSDRFFAERPEGSVSTLKIQRTQQEDSAVYLCASSPTGQAYEQYFGPGTRLTVT.

The rearrangement joins TRBV5-6 to TRBJ1-2; D uncertain. The V and J ends lost 0 bases and 1 base respectively, with 4 bases between them. CDR3 length: 13 residues. Germline CDR1 reads SGHDT; CDR2 reads YYEEEE. The CDR3 sequence: CASSLARNYGYTF. The CDR3 DNA sequence: TGTGCCAGCAGCTTGGCGCGTAACTATGGCTACACCTTC.